The 31 T cell receptor beta chains reported below all come from one sample, sequenced in a study of OX40 agonist ivuxolimab in advanced cancers. Libraries were prepared by immunoSEQ multiplex PCR; TCRdb keeps only in-frame clonotypes and omits some of them. This repertoire shows more than 60,000 clones, roughly 81% found once; its top ten account for 4.5% to 6%. The sequencing here drew on CD4+ or CD8+ T cells sorted from blood, taken in a trial of the OX40 agonist ivuxolimab. These receptors were taken from an adult with an advanced solid tumor such as melanoma, head and neck, liver or kidney cancer.

The V and J genes are TRBV6-1 and TRBJ1-2; 8 nucleotides align to TRBD1. CDR3 length: 13 residues. V trimming: 6 bases; J trimming: 5 bases; junction bases outside the gene matches: 5. Germline V lookup: CDR1 MNHNS, CDR2 SASEGT. CDR3 in DNA: TGTGCCAGCAGCCAGGGGGCCTGGTATGGCTACACCTTC. Translation gives CASSQGAWYGYTF.

The V gene is TRBV10-3, the J gene TRBJ2-6; perhaps TRBD2 as D (5 bases). CDR3 size: 16 residues. V was cut by 4 bases and J by 2 bases, with 12 bases left in between. Germline-derived CDR1 and CDR2 are ENHRY and SYGVKD. Here the CDR3 reads CAISAEDLAGANVLTF. DNA of the CDR3: TGTGCCATCAGTGCGGAGGATCTAGCTGGGGCCAACGTCCTGACTTTC.

The chain is built from TRBV5-4 and TRBJ2-7; perhaps TRBD2 as D (6 bases). Germline V gene data show CDR1 as SGHNT and CDR2 as YYREEE (reference sequence). V shed 5 bases and J shed 2 bases, with 14 bases lying between them. CDR3 length: 14 residues. The CDR3 nucleotides read TGTGCCAGCAGTCCCACTAGCTCCGCCTACGAGCAGTACTTC. Amino acid sequence: CASSPTSSAYEQYF.

The V and J genes are TRBV7-3 and TRBJ2-1; 12 positions agree with TRBD2. CDR3 length: 14 residues. Germline CDR1 is SGHTA and CDR2 is FQGTGA. Trimming took 5 bases from V and 7 from J; bases not matched to a gene: 3. CDR3 DNA sequence: TGTGCCAGCAGCCGGACTAGCGGGAAGAATGAGCAGTTCTTC. Translating gives CASSRTSGKNEQFF. Supplemented by reference TRBV7-3 and TRBJ2-1, the full variable domain reads GAGVSQTPSNKVTEKGKYVELRCDPISGHTALYWYRQSLGQGPEFLIYFQGTGAADDSGLPNDRFFAVRPEGSVSTLKIQRTERGDSAVYLCASSRTSGKNEQFFGPGTRLTVL.

This rearrangement joins TRBV6-1 to TRBJ1-1, with D perhaps TRBD1 (6 bases). Germline CDR1 reads MNHNS; CDR2 reads SASEGT. V was pared by 7 bases and J by 5 bases, with 14 bases between. CDR3 length: 13 residues. Here the CDR3 DNA reads TGTGCCAGCAAACAGGGATTGTGGACTGAAGCTTTCTTT. Protein sequence: CASKQGLWTEAFF.

The chain employs TRBV25-1 and TRBJ1-2; no definite D call. CDR1 and CDR2 from the germline V gene are MGHDK and SYGVNS. The germline V and J ends were trimmed by 3 bases and 2 bases, with 13 bases remaining between them. The CDR3 runs 15 residues. CDR3 coding DNA: TGTGCCAGCAGTGACTTTTCAAGGCCAAACTATGGCTACACCTTC. It yields the protein CASSDFSRPNYGYTF.

This chain connects TRBV11-3 to TRBJ2-2; weak D call: TRBD2 (5 bases). The V end lost 5 bases, the J end lost 4 bases, and 8 bases lay between the germline ends. The CDR3 spans 13 residues. Per germline, CDR1 SGHNT and CDR2 YENEEA. This chain's CDR3 is CASSPRGTGELFF. The CDR3 DNA reads TGTGCCAGCAGCCCCCGGGGCACCGGGGAGCTGTTTTTT.

This rearrangement joins TRBV2 to TRBJ1-6, with D maybe TRBD1 (5 bases). This CDR3 has 15 amino acids. V lost 6 bases and J lost 10, with 19 bases in between. Per the germline V gene, CDR1 is SNHLY and CDR2 is FYNNEI. The CDR3 coding sequence is TGTGCCAGCAGGCGACGTGGGGGGGATGAGTCACCCCTCCACTTT. Translated: CASRRRGGDESPLHF. Complete variable domain (other parts from reference TRBV2 and TRBJ1-6): EPEVTQTPSHQVTQMGQEVILRCVPISNHLYFYWYRQILGQKVEFLVSFYNNEISEKSEIFDDQFSVERPDGSNFTLKIRSTKLEDSAMYFCASRRRGGDESPLHFGNGTRLTVT.

The chain combines TRBV5-4 with TRBJ2-1, with D unclear. V was clipped by 4 bases and J by 4 bases, with 6 bases between them. Germline V gene lookup returns CDR1 SGHNT and CDR2 YYREEE (reference sequence). The CDR3 has 12 residues. CDR3 bases: TGTGCCAGCAGCAGAGAATACAATGAGCAGTTCTTC. Protein product: CASSREYNEQFF.

This clone has a handful of counts. The chain uses TRBV20-1 and TRBJ1-1, with D unresolved. V lost 3 bases and J lost 6, with 8 bases in between. In germline, CDR1 is DFQATT, CDR2 SNEGSKA (reference sequence). The CDR3 extends over 11 amino acids. CDR3 bases: TGCAGTGCTAGTGGAGGCCCTGAAGCTTTCTTT. It is translated as CSASGGPEAFF.

The chain employs TRBV18 and TRBJ1-5; 7 bases align to TRBD1. V was pared by 3 bases and J by 0 bases, with 2 bases of the junction left unmatched. The germline V gene encodes CDR1 KGHSH and CDR2 LQKENI. The CDR3 has 15 amino acids. DNA for the CDR3: TGTGCCAGCTCACCTGGACAGGTTAGCAATCAGCCCCAGCATTTT. It specifies CASSPGQVSNQPQHF.

The rearrangement joins TRBV5-4 to TRBJ2-7; 8 bases match TRBD2. Trimming removed 0 bases from V and 0 bases from J; junction bases left unmatched: 2. Germline CDR1 and CDR2: SGHNT and YYREEE (reference sequence). The CDR3 consists of 15 residues. The CDR3 coding sequence is TGTGCCAGCAGCTTGGCCGGGACTAGCTCCTACGAGCAGTACTTC. Protein sequence: CASSLAGTSSYEQYF. The full variable domain, its missing parts supplied by reference TRBV5-4 and TRBJ2-7, is ETGVTQSPTHLIKTRGQQVTLRCSSQSGHNTVSWYQQALGQGPQFIFQYYREEENGRGNFPPRFSGLQFPNYSSELNVNALELDDSALYLCASSLAGTSSYEQYFGPGTRLTVT.

V is TRBV7-3 and J is TRBJ2-5; D gene uncertain. The length of the CDR3 is 14 residues. Looked up from germline, CDR1 is SGHTA and CDR2 is FQGTGA. The V gene lost 1 base and the J gene lost 7 bases, with 13 bases spanning the gap. DNA of the CDR3: TGTGCCAGCAGCTTAATTGGCGCATCAACGACCCAGTACTTC. It yields the protein CASSLIGASTTQYF.

This clone was detected only once. V usage is TRBV7-3 and J usage is TRBJ2-2; D unclear. Germline V lookup: CDR1 SGHTA, CDR2 FQGTGA. The V gene lost 1 base and the J gene lost 6 bases, with 6 bases spanning the gap. This CDR3 contains 13 residues. DNA for the CDR3: TGTGCCAGCAGCTTAAGTCCGTCCGGGGAGCTGTTTTTT. This encodes CASSLSPSGELFF.

This rearrangement joins TRBV30 to TRBJ2-5; D perhaps matches TRBD2 (6 bases). CDR1 is GTSNPN and CDR2 is SVGIG in the germline V gene (reference sequence). This CDR3 contains 15 residues. V was clipped by 4 bases and J by 0 bases, with 15 bases between them. The CDR3 loop reads CAWTPGLLYQETQYF. The CDR3 DNA reads as TGTGCCTGGACCCCGGGACTTCTGTACCAAGAGACCCAGTACTTC. The full variable domain, completed using reference TRBV30 and TRBJ2-5, is SQTIHQWPATLVQPVGSPLSLECTVEGTSNPNLYWYRQAAGRGLQLLFYSVGIGQISSEVPQNLSASRPQDRQFILSSKKLLLSDSGFYLCAWTPGLLYQETQYFGPGTRLLVL.

V is TRBV7-2 and J is TRBJ1-2; 8 bases line up with TRBD1. This CDR3 region has 14 residues. From germline, CDR1 is SGHTA and CDR2 FQGNSA. Trimming at V came to 5 bases and at J to 4 bases, leaving 6 bases not matched to a gene. The CDR3 spells CASSPYRGGYGYTF. The CDR3 DNA sequence: TGTGCCAGCAGCCCATACAGGGGGGGCTATGGCTACACCTTC.

This clone was seen once. The V gene is TRBV4-2, the J gene TRBJ2-6; weak D call: TRBD2 (5 bases). Germline V gene data show CDR1 as LGHNA and CDR2 as YNFKEQ. CDR3 length: 18 amino acids. V was shortened by 1 base and J by 0 bases, with 13 bases between the two germline ends. The DNA of the CDR3 is TGTGCCAGCAGCCAAGCCACGGGGTCCAGCTCTGGGGCCAACGTCCTGACTTTC. Its protein product is CASSQATGSSSGANVLTF.

This rearrangement joins TRBV7-2 to TRBJ1-1; 9 bases map to TRBD1. Germline CDR1 reads SGHTA; CDR2 reads FQGNSA. The V gene end was trimmed by 4 bases and the J gene end by 1 base; junction bases not matched to a gene: 1. The CDR3 is made up of 14 amino acids. CDR3 sequence: CASSWGQGNTEAFF. The CDR3 coding sequence is TGTGCCAGCAGCTGGGGACAGGGGAACACTGAAGCTTTCTTT.

DNA for the CDR3: TGCGCCAGCAGCTTGTACGCGGGAGGAGAAGATACGCAGTATTTT. Protein: CASSLYAGGEDTQYF. V and J are TRBV5-1 and TRBJ2-3; the match to TRBD2 covers 8 bases. Trimming at V came to 1 base and at J to 5 bases, leaving 6 bases not matched to a gene. CDR3 length: 15 residues. Germline CDR1 and CDR2: SGHRS and YFSETQ.

The rearrangement joins TRBV5-1 to TRBJ2-1, with a possible D match to TRBD2 (6 bases). The CDR3 is 16 amino acids. Trimming left V 1 base short and J 2 bases short, with 13 bases between. The V gene's germline CDR1 is SGHRS and CDR2 YFSETQ. CDR3 DNA sequence: TGCGCCAGCAGCTTGCTTTTCGGGAGTACCTACAATGAGCAGTTCTTC. Translation gives CASSLLFGSTYNEQFF.

The rearrangement links TRBV4-2 to TRBJ2-3, with D hard to call. Between the trimmed V and J ends, which lost 9 bases and 7 bases, there was a span of 11 bases. The germline V gene encodes CDR1 LGHNA and CDR2 YNFKEQ. There are 11 residues in the CDR3. CDR3 DNA: TGTGCCAGTCGATCTAAGAATACGCAGTATTTT. It codes for CASRSKNTQYF.

The sample holds one count of this clone. This chain's CDR3 is CASSGPIRNTIYF. CDR3 coding DNA: TGTGCCAGCAGTGGACCGATAAGAAACACCATATATTTT. The rearrangement joins TRBV6-5 to TRBJ1-3; D is ambiguous. The V end lost 5 bases, the J end lost 5 bases, and 10 bases lay between the germline ends. Germline CDR1 is MNHEY and CDR2 is SVGAGI. This CDR3 has 13 residues.

This clone occurred a few times. The chain recombines TRBV2 with TRBJ1-5; tentative D call: TRBD1 (5 bases). Germline CDR1 is SNHLY and CDR2 is FYNNEI. The CDR3 spans 12 residues. V shed 6 bases and J shed 10 bases, with 13 bases lying between them. CDR3 residues: CASSAGSSPQHF. The CDR3, as DNA: TGTGCCAGCAGCGCAGGGTCATCACCCCAGCATTTT. Full variable domain (missing parts from reference TRBV2 and TRBJ1-5): EPEVTQTPSHQVTQMGQEVILRCVPISNHLYFYWYRQILGQKVEFLVSFYNNEISEKSEIFDDQFSVERPDGSNFTLKIRSTKLEDSAMYFCASSAGSSPQHFGDGTRLSIL.

This clone was counted between two and nine times. The rearrangement uses TRBV10-2 and TRBJ1-2, with 7 bases matching TRBD1. Trimming took 5 bases from V and 2 from J; bases not matched to a gene: 5. This CDR3 comprises 14 residues. Germline V lookup: CDR1 WSHSY, CDR2 SAAADI. CDR3 in amino acids: CASSRDSANYGYTF. The DNA of the CDR3 is TGCGCCAGCAGTAGGGACAGTGCGAACTATGGCTACACCTTC.

The rearrangement joins TRBV25-1 to TRBJ2-2; 9 bases align to TRBD1. J was trimmed by 3 bases and V by 2 bases; bases with no gene match: 4. The CDR3 runs to 16 residues. Germline assignment: CDR1 MGHDK and CDR2 SYGVNS. In DNA form, the CDR3 reads TGTGCCAGCAGTGAAGGGGACAGGGCGGACACCGGGGAGCTGTTTTTT. It specifies CASSEGDRADTGELFF.

The CDR3 is CASSIGGGRGGNTIYF. CDR3 bases: TGTGCCAGTAGTATAGGCGGGGGGCGCGGTGGAAACACCATATATTTT. The chain uses TRBV19 and TRBJ1-3, with D possibly TRBD1 on 6 matching bases. The germline gives CDR1 LNHDA, CDR2 SQIVND (reference sequence). There are 16 residues in the CDR3. V lost 1 base to trimming and J lost 3 bases, with 13 bases between them. Looking up the rest from reference TRBV19 and TRBJ1-3 gives the full variable domain: DGGITQSPKYLFRKEGQNVTLSCEQNLNHDAMYWYRQDPGQGLRLIYYSQIVNDFQKGDIAEGYSVSREKKESFPLTVTSAQKNPTAFYLCASSIGGGRGGNTIYFGEGSWLTVV.

This chain joins TRBV11-3 and TRBJ1-2; 9 bases fit TRBD1. From germline, CDR1 is SGHNT and CDR2 YENEEA. J lost 6 bases, V lost 5 bases, and 10 bases had no gene match. CDR3 length: 15 amino acids. CDR3 bases: TGTGCCAGCAGCCCGATGGGGACAGGGTTACATGGCTACACCTTC. Residues: CASSPMGTGLHGYTF.

The V gene is TRBV7-9, the J gene TRBJ1-2, with TRBD1 identical over 9 bases. V lost 4 bases, J lost 8 bases, and 5 bases stayed unmatched. Germline values: CDR1 SEHNR, CDR2 FQNEAQ (reference sequence). This CDR3 comprises 13 residues. Written as DNA, the CDR3 is TGTGCCAGCAGCTGGGGACAGGGATACGGCTACACCTTC. Translated: CASSWGQGYGYTF.

The chain employs TRBV2 and TRBJ2-4, with D perhaps matching TRBD1 or TRBD2 (5 bases each). The V gene lost 3 bases and the J gene lost 0 bases, with 12 bases spanning the gap. CDR1 and CDR2 (germline): SNHLY, FYNNEI. The CDR3 runs to 16 residues. The CDR3 loop is CASSEERGVAKNIQYF. The CDR3 coding sequence is TGTGCCAGCAGTGAGGAGAGAGGGGTAGCCAAAAACATTCAGTACTTC. The full variable domain, completed using reference TRBV2 and TRBJ2-4, is EPEVTQTPSHQVTQMGQEVILRCVPISNHLYFYWYRQILGQKVEFLVSFYNNEISEKSEIFDDQFSVERPDGSNFTLKIRSTKLEDSAMYFCASSEERGVAKNIQYFGAGTRLSVL.

The V gene is TRBV6-6, the J gene TRBJ2-2; TRBD1 agrees at 8 bases. V lost 6 bases to trimming and J lost 4 bases; unmatched junction nucleotides: 4. CDR3 length: 14 residues. Germline CDR1 reads MNHNY; CDR2 reads SVGAGI (reference sequence). Here the CDR3 reads CASRTGARTGELFF. Written as DNA, the CDR3 is TGTGCCAGCAGGACAGGGGCTCGCACCGGGGAGCTGTTTTTT.

The chain joins TRBV11-2 to TRBJ2-1; 7 bases are shared with TRBD1. The CDR3 runs to 13 residues. V dropped 5 bases and J dropped 8; count of bases not matched to a gene: 6. Germline V gives CDR1 SGHAT, CDR2 FQNNGV. The CDR3 is CASSITGEYEQFF. The CDR3 nucleotides are TGTGCCAGCAGCATAACAGGGGAATATGAGCAGTTCTTC.